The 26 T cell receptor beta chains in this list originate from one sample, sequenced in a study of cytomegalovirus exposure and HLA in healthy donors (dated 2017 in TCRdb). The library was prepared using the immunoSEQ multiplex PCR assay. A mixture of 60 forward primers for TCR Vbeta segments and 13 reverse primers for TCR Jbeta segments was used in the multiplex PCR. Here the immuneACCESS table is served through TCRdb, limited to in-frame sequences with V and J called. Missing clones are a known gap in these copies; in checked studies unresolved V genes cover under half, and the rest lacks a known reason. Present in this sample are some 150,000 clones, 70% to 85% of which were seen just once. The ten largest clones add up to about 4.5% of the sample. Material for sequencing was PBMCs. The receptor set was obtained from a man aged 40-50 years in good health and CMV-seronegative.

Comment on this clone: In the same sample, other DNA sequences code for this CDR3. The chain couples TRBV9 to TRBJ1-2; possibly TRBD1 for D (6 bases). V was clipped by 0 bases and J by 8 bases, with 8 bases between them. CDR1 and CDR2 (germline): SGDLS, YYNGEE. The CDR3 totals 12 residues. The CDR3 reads CASSVVGGGYTF. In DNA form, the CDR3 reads TGTGCCAGCAGCGTAGTAGGGGGAGGCTACACCTTC. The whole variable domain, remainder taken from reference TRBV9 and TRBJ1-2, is DSGVTQTPKHLITATGQRVTLRCSPRSGDLSVYWYQQSLDQGLQFLIQYYNGEERAKGNILERFSAQQFPDLHSELNLSSLELGDSALYFCASSVVGGGYTFGSGTRLTVV.

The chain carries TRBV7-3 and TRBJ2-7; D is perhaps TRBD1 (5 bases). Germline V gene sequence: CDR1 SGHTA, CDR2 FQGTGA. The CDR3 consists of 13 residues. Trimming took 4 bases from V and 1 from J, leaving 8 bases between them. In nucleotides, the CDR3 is TGTGCCAGCAGCTCCGGACATTCCTACGAGCAGTACTTC. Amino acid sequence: CASSSGHSYEQYF.

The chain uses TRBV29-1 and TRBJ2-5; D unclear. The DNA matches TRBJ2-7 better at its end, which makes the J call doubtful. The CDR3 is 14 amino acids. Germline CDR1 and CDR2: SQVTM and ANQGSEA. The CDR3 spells CSVADVGDSYEQYF. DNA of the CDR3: TGCAGCGTTGCCGACGTGGGTGACTCCTACGAGCAGTACTTC.

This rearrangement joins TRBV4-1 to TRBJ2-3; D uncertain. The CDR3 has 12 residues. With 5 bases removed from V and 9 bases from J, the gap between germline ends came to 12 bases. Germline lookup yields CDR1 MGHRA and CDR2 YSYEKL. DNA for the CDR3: TGCGCCAGCAGCTCGACCCGAGGAACGCAGTATTTT. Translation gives CASSSTRGTQYF.

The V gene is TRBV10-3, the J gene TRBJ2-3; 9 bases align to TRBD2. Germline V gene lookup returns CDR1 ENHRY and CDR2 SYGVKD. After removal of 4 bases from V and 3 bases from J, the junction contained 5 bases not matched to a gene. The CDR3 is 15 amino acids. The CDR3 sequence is CAISGGGEGTDTQYF. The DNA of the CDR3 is TGTGCCATCAGTGGCGGGGGGGAGGGAACAGATACGCAGTATTTT.

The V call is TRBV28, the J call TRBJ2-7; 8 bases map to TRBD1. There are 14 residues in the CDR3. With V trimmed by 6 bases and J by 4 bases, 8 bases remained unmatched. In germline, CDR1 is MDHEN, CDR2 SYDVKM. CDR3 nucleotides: TGTGCCAGCAGCCCGGCCAGGGGGCTTTACGAGCAGTACTTC. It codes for CASSPARGLYEQYF.

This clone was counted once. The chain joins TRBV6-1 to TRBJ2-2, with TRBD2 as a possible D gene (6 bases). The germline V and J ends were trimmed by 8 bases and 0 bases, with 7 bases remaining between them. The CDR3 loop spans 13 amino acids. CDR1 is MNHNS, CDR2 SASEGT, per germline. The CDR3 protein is CASGTPNTGELFF. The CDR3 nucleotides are TGTGCCAGCGGGACTCCGAACACCGGGGAGCTGTTTTTT.

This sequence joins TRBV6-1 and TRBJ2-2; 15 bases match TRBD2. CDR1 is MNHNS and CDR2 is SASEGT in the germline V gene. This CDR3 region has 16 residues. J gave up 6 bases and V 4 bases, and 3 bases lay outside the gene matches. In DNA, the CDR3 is TGTGCCAGCAGTGCCTGGACTAGCGGGGGGGCCGGGGAGCTGTTTTTT. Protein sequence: CASSAWTSGGAGELFF.

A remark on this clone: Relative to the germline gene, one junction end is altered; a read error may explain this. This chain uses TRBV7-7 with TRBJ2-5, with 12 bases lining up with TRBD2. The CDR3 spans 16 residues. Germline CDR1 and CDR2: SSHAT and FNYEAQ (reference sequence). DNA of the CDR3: TGTGCTAGCAGACCACTAGCGGGGGGTCTGTATGAGACCCAGTACTTC. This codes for CASRPLAGGLYETQYF.

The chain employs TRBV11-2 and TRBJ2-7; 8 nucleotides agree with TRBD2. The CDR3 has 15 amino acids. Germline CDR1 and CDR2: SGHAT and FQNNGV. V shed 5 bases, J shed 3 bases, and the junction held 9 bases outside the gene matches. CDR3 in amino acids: CASSPVAGRSYEQYF. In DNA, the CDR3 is TGTGCCAGCAGCCCCGTAGCGGGGAGAAGCTACGAGCAGTACTTC.

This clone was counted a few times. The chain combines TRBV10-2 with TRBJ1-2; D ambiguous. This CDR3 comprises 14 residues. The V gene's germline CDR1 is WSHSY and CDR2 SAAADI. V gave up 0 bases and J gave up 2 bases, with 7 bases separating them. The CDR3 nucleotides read TGCGCCAGCAGTGAGTCGAACTGGAACTATGGCTACACCTTC. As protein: CASSESNWNYGYTF.

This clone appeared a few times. CDR3 amino acids: CASSQDTSGEETQYF. CDR3 nucleotides: TGTGCCAGCAGCCAGGACACTAGCGGGGAGGAGACCCAGTACTTC. The chain links TRBV4-2 to TRBJ2-5; TRBD2 matches 10 bases. The CDR3 totals 15 residues. The V and J ends lost 3 bases and 5 bases, in that order; junction bases with no gene match: 6. Per germline, CDR1 LGHNA and CDR2 YNFKEQ.

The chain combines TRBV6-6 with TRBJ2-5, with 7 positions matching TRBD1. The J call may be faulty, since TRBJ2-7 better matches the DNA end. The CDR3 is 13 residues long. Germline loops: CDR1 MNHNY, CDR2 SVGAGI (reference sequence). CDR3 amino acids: CASGPGTAYEQYF. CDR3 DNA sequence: TGTGCCAGCGGTCCCGGGACAGCCTACGAGCAGTACTTC.

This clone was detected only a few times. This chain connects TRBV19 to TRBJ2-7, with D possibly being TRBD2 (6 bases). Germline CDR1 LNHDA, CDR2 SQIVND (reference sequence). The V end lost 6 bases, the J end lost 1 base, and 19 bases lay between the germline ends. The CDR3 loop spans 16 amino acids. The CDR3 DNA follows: TGTGCCAGTAGCCCAGCGGAGGGCGATCGGTCCTACGAGCAGTACTTC. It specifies CASSPAEGDRSYEQYF.

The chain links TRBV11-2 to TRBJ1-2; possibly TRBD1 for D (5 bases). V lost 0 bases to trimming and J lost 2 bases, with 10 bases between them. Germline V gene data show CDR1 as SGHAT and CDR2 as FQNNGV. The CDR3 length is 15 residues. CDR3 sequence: CASSLEGHNNYGYTF. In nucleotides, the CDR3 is TGTGCCAGCAGCTTAGAAGGACATAACAACTATGGCTACACCTTC.

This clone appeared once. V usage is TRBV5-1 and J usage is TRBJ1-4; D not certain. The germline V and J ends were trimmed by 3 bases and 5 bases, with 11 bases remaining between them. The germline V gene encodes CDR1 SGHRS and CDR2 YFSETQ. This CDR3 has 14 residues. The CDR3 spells CASSSDLGNEKLFF. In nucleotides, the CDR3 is TGCGCCAGCAGCTCGGACTTGGGGAATGAAAAACTGTTTTTT.

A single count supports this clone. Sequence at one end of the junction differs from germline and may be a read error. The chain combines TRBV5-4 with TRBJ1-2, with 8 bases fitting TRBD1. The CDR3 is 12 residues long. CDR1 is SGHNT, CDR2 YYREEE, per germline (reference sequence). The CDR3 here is CASSLEDRGADF. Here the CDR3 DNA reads TGTGCCAGCAGCTTGGAAGACAGGGGAGCCGACTTC.

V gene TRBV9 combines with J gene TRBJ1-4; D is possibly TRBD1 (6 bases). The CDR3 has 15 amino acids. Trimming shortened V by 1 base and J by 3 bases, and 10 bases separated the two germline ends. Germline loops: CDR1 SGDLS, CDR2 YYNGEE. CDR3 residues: CASSVQDSSNEKLFF. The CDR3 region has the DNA TGTGCCAGCAGCGTACAGGACAGCTCTAATGAAAAACTGTTTTTT.

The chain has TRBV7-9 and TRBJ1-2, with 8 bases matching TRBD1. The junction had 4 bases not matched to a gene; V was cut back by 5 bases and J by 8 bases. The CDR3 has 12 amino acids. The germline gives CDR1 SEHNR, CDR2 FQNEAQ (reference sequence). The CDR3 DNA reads TGTGCCAGCAGCCTAGACAGGGGAGGCTACACCTTC. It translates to CASSLDRGGYTF.

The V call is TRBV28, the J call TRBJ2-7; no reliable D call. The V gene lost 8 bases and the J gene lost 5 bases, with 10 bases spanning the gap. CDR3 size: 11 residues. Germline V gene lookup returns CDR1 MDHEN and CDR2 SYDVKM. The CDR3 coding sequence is TGTGCCAGCGGCTTGGCCCACGAGCAGTACTTC. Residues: CASGLAHEQYF.

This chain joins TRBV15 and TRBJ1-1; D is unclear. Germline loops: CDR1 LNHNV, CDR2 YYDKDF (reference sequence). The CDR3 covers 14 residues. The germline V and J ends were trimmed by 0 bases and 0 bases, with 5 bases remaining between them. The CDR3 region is CATSRDLLNTEAFF. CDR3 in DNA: TGTGCCACCAGCAGAGATCTTTTGAACACTGAAGCTTTCTTT. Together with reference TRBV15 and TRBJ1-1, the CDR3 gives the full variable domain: DAMVIQNPRYQVTQFGKPVTLSCSQTLNHNVMYWYQQKSSQAPKLLFHYYDKDFNNEADTPDNFQSRRPNTSFCFLDIRSPGLGDTAMYLCATSRDLLNTEAFFGQGTRLTVV.

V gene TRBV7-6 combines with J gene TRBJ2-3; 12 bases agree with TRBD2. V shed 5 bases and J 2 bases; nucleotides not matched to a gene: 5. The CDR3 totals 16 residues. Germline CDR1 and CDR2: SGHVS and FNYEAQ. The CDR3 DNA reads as TGTGCCAGCAGCCTACTAGCGGGGGGATCCACAGATACGCAGTATTTT. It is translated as CASSLLAGGSTDTQYF.

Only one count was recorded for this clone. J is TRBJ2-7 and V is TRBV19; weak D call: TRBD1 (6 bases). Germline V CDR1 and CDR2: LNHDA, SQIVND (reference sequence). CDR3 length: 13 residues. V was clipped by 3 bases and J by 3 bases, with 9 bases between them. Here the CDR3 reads CASSILTGYEQYF. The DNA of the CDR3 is TGTGCCAGTAGTATCTTGACAGGCTACGAGCAGTACTTC. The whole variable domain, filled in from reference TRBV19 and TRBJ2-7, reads DGGITQSPKYLFRKEGQNVTLSCEQNLNHDAMYWYRQDPGQGLRLIYYSQIVNDFQKGDIAEGYSVSREKKESFPLTVTSAQKNPTAFYLCASSILTGYEQYFGPGTRLTVT.

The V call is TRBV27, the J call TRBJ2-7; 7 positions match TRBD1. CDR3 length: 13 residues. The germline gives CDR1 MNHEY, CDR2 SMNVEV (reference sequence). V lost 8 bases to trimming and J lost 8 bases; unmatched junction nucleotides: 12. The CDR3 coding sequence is TGTGCCAGCGGATCCGACAGGGCCTCGAAGCAGTACTTC. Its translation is CASGSDRASKQYF.

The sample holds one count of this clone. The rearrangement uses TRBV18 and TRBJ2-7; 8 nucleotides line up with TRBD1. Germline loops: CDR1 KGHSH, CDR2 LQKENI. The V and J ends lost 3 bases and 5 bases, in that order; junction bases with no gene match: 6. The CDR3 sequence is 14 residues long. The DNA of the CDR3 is TGTGCCAGCTCACCCGACAGGGGATTCCACGAGCAGTACTTC. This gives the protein CASSPDRGFHEQYF.

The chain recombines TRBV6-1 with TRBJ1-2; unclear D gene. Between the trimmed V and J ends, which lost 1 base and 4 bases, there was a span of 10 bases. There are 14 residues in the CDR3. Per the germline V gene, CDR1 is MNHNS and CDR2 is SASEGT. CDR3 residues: CASSEVDTGYGYTF. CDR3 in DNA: TGTGCCAGCAGTGAAGTAGACACCGGCTATGGCTACACCTTC.